Shown below are 26 T cell receptor beta chains from a single sample sequenced in a study of blood T cell repertoires in COVID-19 (dated by TCRdb to about 2020). Libraries were constructed by the immunoSEQ multiplex PCR assay. Not all clones reach the TCRdb copy of this immuneACCESS table, which keeps in-frame sequences only. Checked studies attribute under half of the gap to unresolved V genes and leave the rest unexplained. The sample table holds hundreds of thousands of clones, of which around nine tenths were seen once. The ten largest clonotypes hold 4.6% of the sample. Sequencing was performed on peripheral blood. The receptors derive from a man in his forties with acute or convalescent COVID-19.

The chain joins TRBV2 to TRBJ2-7; D is uncertain. V was trimmed by 4 bases and J by 3 bases, leaving 7 bases between them. The germline V gene has CDR1 SNHLY and CDR2 FYNNEI. There are 12 residues in the CDR3. DNA for the CDR3: TGTGCCAGCAGTGCCCCAGTCTACGAGCAGTACTTC. Residues: CASSAPVYEQYF.

V is TRBV18 and J is TRBJ1-2; 8 bases line up with TRBD1. This CDR3 has 14 amino acids. Germline assignment: CDR1 KGHSH and CDR2 LQKENI. The V and J ends lost 6 bases and 5 bases, in that order; junction bases with no gene match: 8. CDR3 DNA: TGTGCCAGCTCTCGTGGACAGGGTGCTTATGGCTACACCTTC. Amino acids: CASSRGQGAYGYTF.

The CDR3 region has the DNA TGTGCCAGCAGCCGGATTGGCGGGACGGGCAGACTGTACAATGAGCAGTTCTTC. Encoded protein: CASSRIGGTGRLYNEQFF. The chain recombines TRBV3-1 (or the pseudogene TRBV3-2) with TRBJ2-1, with D tentatively TRBD2 (6 bases). The CDR3 spans 18 residues. From germline, CDR1 is LGHDT and CDR2 YNNKEL (reference sequence). Trimming removed 4 bases from V and 4 bases from J, with 23 bases in between.

The rearrangement joins TRBV2 to TRBJ2-1, with 9 bases aligning to TRBD1. Unmatched junction bases numbered 6, after V lost 0 bases and J lost 6 bases. CDR1 is SNHLY and CDR2 is FYNNEI in the germline V gene. The CDR3 has 16 amino acids. The CDR3 bases are TGTGCCAGCAGTGAAGCGCTGAGGACAGGGGTCAATGAGCAGTTCTTC. It specifies CASSEALRTGVNEQFF.

The chain couples TRBV27 to TRBJ2-7; D not certain. The V end was cut by 4 bases, the J end by 7 bases, with 14 bases between. In germline, CDR1 is MNHEY, CDR2 SMNVEV (reference sequence). The CDR3 loop spans 13 amino acids. The CDR3 here is CASSYSESREQYF. The CDR3, as DNA: TGTGCCAGCAGTTACTCTGAATCTAGGGAGCAGTACTTC.

The chain is built from TRBV19 and TRBJ2-3; D is unresolved. Trimming left V 2 bases short and J 6 bases short, with 18 bases between. The CDR3 is made up of 16 amino acids. Germline V gene data show CDR1 as LNHDA and CDR2 as SQIVND (reference sequence). The CDR3 here is CASSIPRGPHYDTQYF. The CDR3 coding sequence is TGTGCCAGTAGTATACCAAGAGGCCCTCATTACGATACGCAGTATTTT.

This chain uses TRBV10-3 with TRBJ2-7; 8 nucleotides align to TRBD2. The CDR3 is 16 residues long. Looked up from germline, CDR1 is ENHRY and CDR2 is SYGVKD. The J segment lost 0 bases and the V segment lost 0 bases, leaving 4 bases of the junction unmatched. The CDR3 spells CAISESGAGGSYEQYF. The CDR3 region has the DNA TGTGCCATCAGTGAGTCCGGTGCGGGGGGCTCCTACGAGCAGTACTTC.

Regarding this clone: Other DNA variants within this sample encode the same CDR3. This chain's CDR3 is CASSPSGQGYGYTF. CDR3 DNA sequence: TGTGCCAGCTCACCGTCCGGACAGGGTTACGGCTACACCTTC. V is TRBV18 and J is TRBJ1-2, with 8 positions matching TRBD1. Germline V gives CDR1 KGHSH, CDR2 LQKENI. This CDR3 region has 14 residues. J lost 8 bases, V lost 3 bases, and 8 bases had no gene match. Together with reference TRBV18 and TRBJ1-2, the CDR3 gives the full variable domain: NAGVMQNPRHLVRRRGQEARLRCSPMKGHSHVYWYRQLPEEGLKFMVYLQKENIIDESGMPKERFSAEFPKEGPSILRIQQVVRGDSAAYFCASSPSGQGYGYTFGSGTRLTVV.

The rearrangement joins TRBV14 to TRBJ2-7; TRBD1 matches 9 bases. The J segment lost 7 bases and the V segment lost 2 bases, leaving 12 bases of the junction unmatched. Germline V gene data show CDR1 as SGHDN and CDR2 as FVKESK. The CDR3 is made up of 16 amino acids. The CDR3 loop reads CASSQNHLGTGKEQYF. CDR3 in DNA: TGTGCCAGCAGCCAAAACCATCTCGGGACAGGGAAAGAGCAGTACTTC.

The gene calls are TRBV5-4 and TRBJ1-1; a possible D gene is TRBD1 (5 bases). Germline V gives CDR1 SGHNT, CDR2 YYREEE (reference sequence). This CDR3 region has 13 residues. The V and J ends lost 6 bases and 1 base respectively, with 10 bases between them. This CDR3 reads CASTYGQNTEAFF. The CDR3 coding sequence is TGTGCCAGCACCTACGGACAGAACACTGAAGCTTTCTTT.

The chain recombines TRBV3-1 (or the pseudogene TRBV3-2) with TRBJ1-5, with TRBD1 matching 10 bases. Germline loops: CDR1 LGHDT, CDR2 YNNKEL (reference sequence). The V and J ends lost 4 bases and 6 bases, in that order; junction bases with no gene match: 3. The CDR3 has 14 residues. The CDR3 spells CASSLRDRGQPQHF. The CDR3 DNA reads as TGTGCCAGCAGCCTTAGGGACAGGGGTCAGCCCCAGCATTTT.

The genes are TRBV24-1 and TRBJ1-2; perhaps TRBD1 as D (5 bases). V gave up 2 bases and J gave up 8 bases, with 11 bases separating them. Germline V gene data show CDR1 as KGHDR and CDR2 as SFDVKD. CDR3 length: 13 amino acids. The CDR3 loop reads CATSDSTWGGYTF. DNA for the CDR3: TGTGCCACCAGTGATTCCACTTGGGGCGGCTACACCTTC.

The chain joins TRBV25-1 to TRBJ2-3; TRBD2 aligns across 8 bases. The V gene end was trimmed by 3 bases and the J gene end by 1 base; junction bases not matched to a gene: 6. This CDR3 has 16 residues. Germline V gene data show CDR1 as MGHDK and CDR2 as SYGVNS. As DNA, the CDR3 is TGTGCCAGCAGTGACTTAGGGCGGGGGGGCACAGATACGCAGTATTTT. It codes for CASSDLGRGGTDTQYF.

The gene calls are TRBV24-1 and TRBJ2-2, with 10 positions matching TRBD1. V lost 4 bases, J lost 6 bases, and 7 bases stayed unmatched. The CDR3 runs 16 residues. Germline V gene data show CDR1 as KGHDR and CDR2 as SFDVKD. The CDR3 sequence: CATSESGTGVAGELFF. For the CDR3, the DNA is TGTGCCACCAGTGAGTCCGGGACAGGGGTGGCCGGGGAGCTGTTTTTT.

This chain connects TRBV6-1 to TRBJ2-5; no clear D. V shed 2 bases and J shed 5 bases, with 12 bases lying between them. CDR1 is MNHNS, CDR2 SASEGT, per germline. CDR3 length: 14 residues. As DNA, the CDR3 is TGTGCCAGCAGTGAAACGACACCCTGGGAGACCCAGTACTTC. This encodes CASSETTPWETQYF.

The rearrangement links TRBV2 to TRBJ2-7, with D unclear. The CDR3 runs 13 residues. Trimming cost V 4 bases and J 2 bases, with 9 bases left between them. Germline V CDR1 and CDR2: SNHLY, FYNNEI. CDR3 loop: CASSGFSTYEQYF. CDR3 DNA: TGTGCCAGCAGTGGTTTCAGTACCTACGAGCAGTACTTC.

The chain employs TRBV2 and TRBJ1-1, with D possibly TRBD1 on 6 matching bases. V shed 6 bases and J shed 0 bases, with 14 bases lying between them. The CDR3 extends over 15 amino acids. Germline CDR1 SNHLY, CDR2 FYNNEI. The CDR3 nucleotides read TGTGCCAGCAGCAAAAGAACAGGGATGAACACTGAAGCTTTCTTT. It translates to CASSKRTGMNTEAFF.

The rearrangement joins TRBV6-5 to TRBJ2-6; 7 bases align to TRBD1. Germline V gene sequence: CDR1 MNHEY, CDR2 SVGAGI. J gave up 3 bases and V 1 base, and 3 bases lay outside the gene matches. The length of the CDR3 is 16 residues. CDR3 amino acids: CASSYFRGRGANVLTF. The CDR3 nucleotides are TGTGCCAGCAGTTACTTTAGGGGGCGTGGGGCCAACGTCCTGACTTTC.

V gene TRBV5-1 combines with J gene TRBJ2-1, with D unclear. Trimming took 4 bases from V and 8 from J, leaving 16 bases between them. The germline V gene encodes CDR1 SGHRS and CDR2 YFSETQ. The CDR3 has 14 amino acids. CDR3 sequence reads: CASSLGPTWDEQFF. The CDR3 region has the DNA TGCGCCAGCAGCCTAGGCCCTACCTGGGATGAGCAGTTCTTC.

This rearrangement joins TRBV27 to TRBJ2-3; 9 bases are a match to TRBD2. Germline values: CDR1 MNHEY, CDR2 SMNVEV (reference sequence). The CDR3 sequence is 18 residues long. Trimming cost V 1 base and J 4 bases; bases outside gene matches: 12. The CDR3 DNA sequence: TGTGCCAGCAGTTTATATTCCCCCCCTAGCGGGGCATCAGATACGCAGTATTTT. This gives the protein CASSLYSPPSGASDTQYF.

The chain uses TRBV5-4 and TRBJ1-1, with D unresolved. Germline V lookup: CDR1 SGHNT, CDR2 YYREEE (reference sequence). V was cut by 0 bases and J by 0 bases, with 15 bases left in between. This CDR3 contains 17 residues. In nucleotides, the CDR3 is TGTGCCAGCAGCTTGGGGGCCAGACACCTTATGAACACTGAAGCTTTCTTT. Amino acids: CASSLGARHLMNTEAFF.

This clone was seen just once. V and J are TRBV5-4 and TRBJ1-2, with D possibly being TRBD1 (6 bases). Looked up from germline, CDR1 is SGHNT and CDR2 is YYREEE (reference sequence). The V gene lost 2 bases and the J gene lost 0 bases, with 11 bases spanning the gap. The CDR3 has 15 amino acids. CDR3 loop: CASSLGQQANYGYTF. The CDR3 DNA reads TGTGCCAGCAGCTTAGGACAGCAAGCTAACTATGGCTACACCTTC.

V is TRBV18 and J is TRBJ1-3, with TRBD1 identical over 7 bases. V dropped 5 bases and J dropped 0; count of bases not matched to a gene: 7. Germline V gene data show CDR1 as KGHSH and CDR2 as LQKENI. This CDR3 is 16 amino acids long. The CDR3 nucleotides are TGTGCCAGCTCAGAAAAAGACAGGGCCTCTGGAAACACCATATATTTT. Protein sequence: CASSEKDRASGNTIYF. The full variable domain, with the rest looked up from reference TRBV18 and TRBJ1-3, is NAGVMQNPRHLVRRRGQEARLRCSPMKGHSHVYWYRQLPEEGLKFMVYLQKENIIDESGMPKERFSAEFPKEGPSILRIQQVVRGDSAAYFCASSEKDRASGNTIYFGEGSWLTVV.

The V and J genes are TRBV7-9 and TRBJ1-2; no clear D. Germline loops: CDR1 SEHNR, CDR2 FQNEAQ (reference sequence). This CDR3 has 12 residues. The V end lost 5 bases, the J end lost 3 bases, and 7 bases lay between the germline ends. CDR3 protein: CASSADYYGYTF. The DNA of the CDR3 is TGTGCCAGCAGCGCCGACTACTATGGCTACACCTTC.

In DNA form, the CDR3 reads TGTGCCAGAAGCTTGAAGCTGTCGAGGGACAGAGGAAGCTCTGGAAACACCATATATTTT. This encodes CARSLKLSRDRGSSGNTIYF. The chain links TRBV5-3 to TRBJ1-3, with 7 bases matching TRBD1. TRBV5-3 is recorded as an ORF, its role being uncertain. Unmatched junction bases numbered 16, after V lost 1 base and J lost 0 bases. The CDR3 covers 20 residues.

DNA for the CDR3: TGCGCCAGCAGCTTGGCTCGGGCAGGGGGAGGTGTGGCAGATACGCAGTATTTT. It specifies CASSLARAGGGVADTQYF. This chain uses TRBV5-1 with TRBJ2-3, with D maybe TRBD1 (7 bases). This CDR3 has 18 residues. Per the germline V gene, CDR1 is SGHRS and CDR2 is YFSETQ. The V gene lost 0 bases and the J gene lost 4 bases, with 21 bases spanning the gap. Looking up the rest from reference TRBV5-1 and TRBJ2-3 gives the full variable domain: KAGVTQTPRYLIKTRGQQVTLSCSPISGHRSVSWYQQTPGQGLQFLFEYFSETQRNKGNFPGRFSGRQFSNSRSEMNVSTLELGDSALYLCASSLARAGGGVADTQYFGPGTRLTVL.